This TCR beta chain was sequenced for a study of circulating CD8 cells and anti-PD-1 response in melanoma (TCRdb year 2020). General notes on the study: Nivolumab was administered to patients intravenously at 3 mg/kg every 2 weeks. Patients with complete or partial responses were classified as responders; those with stable or progressive disease (RECIST v1.1) as non-responders. Of the roughly 13 patients in the melanoma cohort, anti-PD-1 was received as first-line therapy by seven patients, and prior targeted therapy or immunotherapy had been received by six patients. The TCR repertoire analysis covered some eleven melanoma patients: 7 non-responders and 4 responders. PD-1 on on-treatment samples was detected using a biotinylated anti-human IgG4 antibody. Study-wide conclusions, independent of this receptor: Experiments were generally performed without replicates because of limited material. Both treatment-naive and previously treated patients were included in the cohort, and this mixing was noted by the authors as something that could influence results. The highest diversity was observed in the DNEG repertoire, similar and higher clonality was shown by the PD-1 and DPOS repertoires, and the lowest diversity was found in the TIGIT repertoires. Tumor material was not accessible, so tumor reactivity was assessed by peptide assays on expanded sorted subsets instead. Between subsets, repertoires were largely private, with fewer than 7% of TRB clonotypes shared at M1, and the highest sharing was seen between DPOS and TIGIT. The published TCR repertoire comparisons relied only on baseline and M1 samples from a small cohort that had few responders.

The V end loses 4 bases and the J end loses 7 bases, and a stretch of 11 bases separates them. The germline V gene encodes CDR1 SGHNT and CDR2 YYREEE (reference sequence). The CDR3 contains 13 residues, cysteine and phenylalanine counted. Of all the DNA, just the CDR3 is kept, 39 bases in frame from base 1. This clonotype is regarded as medium-sized (0.01 to 0.1%). The target of this receptor is not known. Qualities for individual bases were not recorded, and no much larger clone is one base off. Four subsets defined by PD-1 and/or TIGIT were sorted from live CD3+CD8+TCRalphabeta+ cells on a BD FACSAria II cell sorter. Circulating CD8 T cells were sorted into four subsets by PD-1 and TIGIT expression to characterize their relevance to anti-PD-1 therapy response. For each sorted CD8 T-cell subset, both the TCR alpha and TCR beta chains were sequenced. Peripheral blood was collected before the first anti-PD-1 injection, after two injections and after four injections. PBMCs were immediately isolated by Ficoll gradient centrifugation. Until use, PBMCs were kept cryopreserved in liquid nitrogen in RPMI containing about 20% FCS and roughly 9.5% DMSO. After thawing, PBMCs were stained with a viability dye plus antibodies against CD3, CD8alpha, TCRalphabeta, PD-1 and TIGIT. Total RNA was extracted with the RNeasy Kit, and a RIN above 7 was reached by every sample.

Data came from a NextSeq 500. The QIAseq Immune Repertoire RNA Library Kit, Human TCR Panel was used to prepare TCR libraries from approximately 15 ng of total RNA. The TCR libraries were sequenced on an Illumina NextSeq using a Mid Output V2 kit and asymmetric 261x41 paired-end reads. Every TCR library was diluted to 4 nM, then pooled, denatured and loaded at about 1 pM. Per the original workflow: The QIAGEN GeneGlobe Data Analysis Center was used to process TCR FASTQ files, and downstream analysis was done in R 3.5.2. To get clonality, Shannon entropy was normalized by the log of the number of unique productive sequences and the result was subtracted from one. For each subset, Fisher exact tests at 5% FDR were used to find TRA or TRB clonotypes whose abundance differed between baseline and M1. Differentially abundant clonotypes were grouped as emerging, expanding, contracting or non-expanding/contracting. Morisita's overlap index was used to measure how much repertoires overlapped between patients. TCRdb itself trimmed the public reads at Q25 with fastp, ran MiXCR and retained productive beta chains. Here each entry gathers all rows of one CDR3 protein and keeps the most common genes and DNA. None of the V and J calls come from the authors' own analysis; TCRdb made them. This sample is represented by hundreds of distinct CDR3 sequences; just under 9.5% of them were singletons. 25% to 30% of the sample comes from the top ten.

The V gene is TRBV5-4 and the J gene is TRBJ2-2; TRBD1 is a weak D gene call, 5 bases matching. The sample in question was CD8+ T cells from PBMCs, obtained at baseline or after one month of anti-PD-1 therapy (not recorded which). This clonotype originated in a human donor with melanoma. CDR3 protein: CASSPRQSGELFF. The DNA reads TGTGCCAGCAGCCCGCGACAGAGCGGGGAGCTGTTTTTT.